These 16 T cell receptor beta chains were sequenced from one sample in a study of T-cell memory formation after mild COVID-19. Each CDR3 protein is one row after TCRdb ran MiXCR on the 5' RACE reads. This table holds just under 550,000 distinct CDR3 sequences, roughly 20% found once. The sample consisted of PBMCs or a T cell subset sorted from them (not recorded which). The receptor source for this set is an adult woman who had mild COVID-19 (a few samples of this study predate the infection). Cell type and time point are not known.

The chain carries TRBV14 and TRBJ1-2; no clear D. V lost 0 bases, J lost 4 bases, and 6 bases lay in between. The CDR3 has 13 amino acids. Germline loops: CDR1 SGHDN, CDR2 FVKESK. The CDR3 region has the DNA TGTGCCAGCAGCCAAGAGCCAGCCTATGGCTACACCTTC. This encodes CASSQEPAYGYTF.

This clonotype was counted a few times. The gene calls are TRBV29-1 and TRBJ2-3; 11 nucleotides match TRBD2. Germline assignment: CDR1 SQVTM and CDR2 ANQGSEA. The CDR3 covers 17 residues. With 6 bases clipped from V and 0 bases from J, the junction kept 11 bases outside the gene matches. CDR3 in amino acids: CSVAGTSGSPSTDTQYF. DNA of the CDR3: TGCAGCGTGGCCGGGACTAGCGGTTCTCCTAGCACAGATACGCAGTATTTT.

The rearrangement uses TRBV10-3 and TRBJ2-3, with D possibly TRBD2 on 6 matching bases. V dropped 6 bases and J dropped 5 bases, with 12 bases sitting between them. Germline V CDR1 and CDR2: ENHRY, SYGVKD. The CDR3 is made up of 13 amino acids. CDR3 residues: CAIRDGGKDTQYF. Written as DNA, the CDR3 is TGTGCCATCAGGGATGGGGGGAAAGATACGCAGTATTTT.

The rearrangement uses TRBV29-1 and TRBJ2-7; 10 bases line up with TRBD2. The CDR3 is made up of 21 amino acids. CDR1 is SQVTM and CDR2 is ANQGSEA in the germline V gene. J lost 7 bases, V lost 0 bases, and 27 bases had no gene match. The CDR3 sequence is CSVEDSVCGFGFSGGLVEQYF. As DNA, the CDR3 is TGCAGCGTTGAAGATTCGGTTTGCGGATTCGGCTTTAGCGGGGGGCTAGTAGAGCAGTACTTC.

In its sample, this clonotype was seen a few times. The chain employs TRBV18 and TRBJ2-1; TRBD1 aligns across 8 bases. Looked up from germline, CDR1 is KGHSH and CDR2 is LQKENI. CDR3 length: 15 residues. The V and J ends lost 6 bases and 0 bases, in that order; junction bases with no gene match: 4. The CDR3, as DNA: TGTGCCAGCTCGAACGGACAGGGCTCCTACAATGAGCAGTTCTTC. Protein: CASSNGQGSYNEQFF.

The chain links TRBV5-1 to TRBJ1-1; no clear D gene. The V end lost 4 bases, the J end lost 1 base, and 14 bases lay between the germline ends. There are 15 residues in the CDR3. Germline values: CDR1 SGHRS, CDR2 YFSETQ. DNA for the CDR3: TGCGCCAGCAGCCCCTACACATATTCGAACACTGAAGCTTTCTTT. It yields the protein CASSPYTYSNTEAFF.

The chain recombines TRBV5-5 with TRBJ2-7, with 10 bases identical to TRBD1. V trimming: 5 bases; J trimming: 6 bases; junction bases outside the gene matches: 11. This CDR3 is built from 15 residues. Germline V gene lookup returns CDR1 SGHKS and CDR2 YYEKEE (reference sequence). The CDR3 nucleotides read TGTGCCAGCAGTTTGAAGACAGGGGGCAGCTCCGAGCAGTACTTC. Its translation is CASSLKTGGSSEQYF.

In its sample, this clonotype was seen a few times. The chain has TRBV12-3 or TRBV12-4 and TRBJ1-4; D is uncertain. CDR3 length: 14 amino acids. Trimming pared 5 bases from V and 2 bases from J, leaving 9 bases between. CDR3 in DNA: TGTGCCAGCAGTACTGGAGGGACTAATGAAAAACTGTTTTTT. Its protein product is CASSTGGTNEKLFF.

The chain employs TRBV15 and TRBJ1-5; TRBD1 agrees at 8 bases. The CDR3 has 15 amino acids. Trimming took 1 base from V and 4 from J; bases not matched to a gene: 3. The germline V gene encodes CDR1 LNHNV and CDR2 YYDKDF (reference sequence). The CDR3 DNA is TGTGCCACCAGCAGAGGGCAGGGGGCGAATCAGCCCCAGCATTTT. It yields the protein CATSRGQGANQPQHF.

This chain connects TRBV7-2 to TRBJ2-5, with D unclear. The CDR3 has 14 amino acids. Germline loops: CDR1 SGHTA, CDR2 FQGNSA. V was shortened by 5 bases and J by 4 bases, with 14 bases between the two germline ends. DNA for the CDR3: TGTGCCAGCAGCCCCCGGGTGCGGAGAGAGACCCAGTACTTC. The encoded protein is CASSPRVRRETQYF.

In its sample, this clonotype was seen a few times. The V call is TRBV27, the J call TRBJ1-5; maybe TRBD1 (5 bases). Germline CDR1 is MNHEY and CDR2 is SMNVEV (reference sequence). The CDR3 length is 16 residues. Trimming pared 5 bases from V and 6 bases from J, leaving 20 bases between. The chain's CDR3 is CASSRTHWDGGQPQHF. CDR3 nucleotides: TGTGCCAGCAGTCGCACCCATTGGGACGGGGGTCAGCCCCAGCATTTT.

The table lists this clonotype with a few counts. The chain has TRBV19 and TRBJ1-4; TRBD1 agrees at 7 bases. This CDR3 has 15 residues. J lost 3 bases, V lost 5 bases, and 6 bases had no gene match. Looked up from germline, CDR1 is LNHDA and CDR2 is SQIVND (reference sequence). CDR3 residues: CASSYLTGSNEKLFF. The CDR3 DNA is TGTGCCAGTAGTTATCTGACAGGGTCTAATGAAAAACTGTTTTTT.

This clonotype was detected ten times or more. Written as DNA, the CDR3 is TGTGCCAGCAGCGCTAGCGGGAGGTTGGGTGAGACCCAGTACTTC. Residues: CASSASGRLGETQYF. The gene calls are TRBV7-9 and TRBJ2-5; 11 bases agree with TRBD2. Unmatched junction bases numbered 7, after V lost 5 bases and J lost 5 bases. Germline V CDR1 and CDR2: SEHNR, FQNEAQ (reference sequence). The CDR3 runs to 15 residues.

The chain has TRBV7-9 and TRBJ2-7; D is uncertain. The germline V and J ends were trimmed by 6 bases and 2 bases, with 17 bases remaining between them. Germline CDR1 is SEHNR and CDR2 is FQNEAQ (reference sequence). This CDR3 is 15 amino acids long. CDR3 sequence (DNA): TGTGCCAGCAGTCCTCCCGACCACACCGCCTACGAGCAGTACTTC. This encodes CASSPPDHTAYEQYF.

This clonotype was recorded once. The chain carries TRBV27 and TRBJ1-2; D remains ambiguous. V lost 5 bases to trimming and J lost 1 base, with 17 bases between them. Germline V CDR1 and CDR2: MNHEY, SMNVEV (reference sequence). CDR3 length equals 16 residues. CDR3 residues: CASSPRGEWGNYGYTF. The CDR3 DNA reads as TGTGCCAGCAGTCCTCGGGGTGAATGGGGTAACTATGGCTACACCTTC.

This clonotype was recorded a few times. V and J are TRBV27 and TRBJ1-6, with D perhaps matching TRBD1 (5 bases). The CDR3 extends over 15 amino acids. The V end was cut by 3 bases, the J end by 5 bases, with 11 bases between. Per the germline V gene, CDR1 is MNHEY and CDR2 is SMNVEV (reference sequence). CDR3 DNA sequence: TGTGCCAGCAGTTTCGGGACCGTCGATAATTCACCCCTCCACTTT. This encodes CASSFGTVDNSPLHF.